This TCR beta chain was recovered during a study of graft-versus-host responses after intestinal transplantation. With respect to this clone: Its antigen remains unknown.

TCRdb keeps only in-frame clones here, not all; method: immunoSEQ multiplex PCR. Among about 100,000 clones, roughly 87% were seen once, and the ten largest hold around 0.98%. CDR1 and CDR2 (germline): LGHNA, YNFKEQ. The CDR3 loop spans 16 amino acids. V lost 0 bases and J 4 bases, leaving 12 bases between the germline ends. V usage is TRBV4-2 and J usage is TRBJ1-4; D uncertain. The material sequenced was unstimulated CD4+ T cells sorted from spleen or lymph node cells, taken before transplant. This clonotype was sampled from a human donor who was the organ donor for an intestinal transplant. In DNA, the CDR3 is TGTGCCAGCAGCCAAGACGGGCTAGGAGGTAATGAAAAACTGTTTTTT. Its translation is CASSQDGLGGNEKLFF.